This TCR beta chain emerged from a study of regulatory T cells in long-lasting Graves disease. Time point noted: newly diagnosed GD, antithyroid drugs for less than 3 months. The TCR library was prepared using RNA isolated from PBMCs. The V gene lost 2 bases and the J gene lost 9 bases, with 10 bases spanning the gap. Germline CDR1 and CDR2: GTSNPN and SVGIG (reference sequence). CDR3 length: 12 amino acids. Construction of TCR beta libraries relied on iRepertoire HTBI primers and on Arm-PCR targeting CDR3 regions. From the multiplex PCR reads, TCRdb called clonotypes with MiXCR, one entry per CDR3 protein. The sample has 620,000 or so distinct CDR3 sequences, around 17% seen once. The sample was also linked to a second study, of T cells in Graves' hyperthyroidism and ophthalmopathy.

The clonotype originates from a woman in her twenties or thirties with Graves disease. The sequenced sample was peripheral blood mononuclear cells (PBMCs), obtained at new diagnosis, from a patient treated with antithyroid drugs. This chain links TRBV30 with TRBJ2-2; no definite D call. CDR3 nucleotides: TGTGCCTGGAGTATGGCCCAGAGGGAGCTGTTTTTT. Amino acids: CAWSMAQRELFF.